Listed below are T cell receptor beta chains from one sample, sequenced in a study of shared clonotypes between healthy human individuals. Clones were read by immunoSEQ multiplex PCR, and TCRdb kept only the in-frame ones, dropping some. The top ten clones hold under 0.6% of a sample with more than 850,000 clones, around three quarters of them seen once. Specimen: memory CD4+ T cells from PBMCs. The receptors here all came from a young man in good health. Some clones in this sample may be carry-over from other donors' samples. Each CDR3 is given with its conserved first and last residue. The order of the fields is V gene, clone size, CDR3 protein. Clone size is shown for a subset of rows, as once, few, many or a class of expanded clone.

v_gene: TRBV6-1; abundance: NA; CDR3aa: CASSTPTEQGKQYF
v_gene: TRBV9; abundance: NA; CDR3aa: CASSVTETFSYNEQFF
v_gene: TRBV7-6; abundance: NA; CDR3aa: CASSLEQGLMGNEQFF
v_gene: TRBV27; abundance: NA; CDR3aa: CASSVRDRGPVGGANVLTF
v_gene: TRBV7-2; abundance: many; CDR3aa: CASSLVGLNTEAFF
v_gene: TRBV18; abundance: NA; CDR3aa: CASSPGQGGEQYF
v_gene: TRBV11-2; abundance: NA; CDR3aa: CASSLGPGQGYGYTF
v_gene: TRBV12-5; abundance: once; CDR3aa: CASGKKRAGQSRANVLTF
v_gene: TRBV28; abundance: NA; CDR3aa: CASSLRPNSRSRDTQYF
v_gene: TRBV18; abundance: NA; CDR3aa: CASSSLALNTGELFF
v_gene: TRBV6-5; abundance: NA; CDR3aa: CASSLELNTEAFF
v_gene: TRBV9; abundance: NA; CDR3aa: CASSVFSGSPSNYGYTF
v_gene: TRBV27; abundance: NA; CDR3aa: CASSLSWGYGEKLFF
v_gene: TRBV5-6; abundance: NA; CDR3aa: CASSRSDRGSWEQYF
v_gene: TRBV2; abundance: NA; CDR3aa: CASSVLGQGGYGYTF
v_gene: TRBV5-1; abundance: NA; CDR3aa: CASSLAGAAEQYF
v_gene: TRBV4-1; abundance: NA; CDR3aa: CASSQEDETGRNEQFF
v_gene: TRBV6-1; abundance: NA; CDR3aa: CASRTEYEQYF
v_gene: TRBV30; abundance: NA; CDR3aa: CAWSVPAGDNQPQHF
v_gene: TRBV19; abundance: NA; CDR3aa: CASSTNRGRTYEQYF
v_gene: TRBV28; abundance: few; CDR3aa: CASSSGSDIQPQHF
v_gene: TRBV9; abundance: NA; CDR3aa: CASSVDPGLAGGEQFF
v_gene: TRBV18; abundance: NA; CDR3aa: CASSPPGRDSFTDTQYF
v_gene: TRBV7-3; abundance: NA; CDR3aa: CASSPGLAGVGEQFF
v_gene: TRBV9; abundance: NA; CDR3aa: CASSAHRLATTDTQYF
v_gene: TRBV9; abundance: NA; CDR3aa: CASSVVQRGYNEQFF
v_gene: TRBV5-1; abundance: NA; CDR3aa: CASSLEGAGQPQHF
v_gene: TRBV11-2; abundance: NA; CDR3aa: CASSLDFSGDEQFF
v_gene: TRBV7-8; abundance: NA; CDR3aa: CASSSRGGQDEQYF
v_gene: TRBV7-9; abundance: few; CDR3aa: CASSSGQYEQYF
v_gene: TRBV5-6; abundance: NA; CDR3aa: CASSLRRAGGLQETQYF
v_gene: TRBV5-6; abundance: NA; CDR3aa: CASSSTYGSPLHF
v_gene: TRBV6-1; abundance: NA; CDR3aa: CASIKGLARNYEQYF
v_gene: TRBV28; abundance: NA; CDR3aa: CASSSTTGLWNYGYTF
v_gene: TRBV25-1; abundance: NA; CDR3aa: CASSQGGPDSEAFF
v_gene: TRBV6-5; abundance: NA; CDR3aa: CASLDEGDVSPFF
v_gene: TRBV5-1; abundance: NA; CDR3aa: CASRVGTERETQYF
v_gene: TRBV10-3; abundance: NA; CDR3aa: CAISESGDGELFF
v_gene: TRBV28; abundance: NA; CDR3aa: CASRLGGNTDTQYF
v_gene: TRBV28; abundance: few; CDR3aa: CASIEGPFNYGYTF
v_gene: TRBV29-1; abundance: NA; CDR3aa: CSTYKNTGELFF
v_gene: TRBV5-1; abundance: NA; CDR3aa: CASSTGVSGANVLTF
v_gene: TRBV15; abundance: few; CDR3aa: CATSRARGTDLYGYTF
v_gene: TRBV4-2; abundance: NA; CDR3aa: CASSHKKETQYF
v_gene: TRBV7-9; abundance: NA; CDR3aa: CASSFRRTAENIQYF
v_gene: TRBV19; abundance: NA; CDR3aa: CASSIRASGTGKNIQYF
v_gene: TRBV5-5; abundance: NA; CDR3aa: CASSLGPPGDYGYTF
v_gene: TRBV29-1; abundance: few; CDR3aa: CSVDAGKDTEAFF
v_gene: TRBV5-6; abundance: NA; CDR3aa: CASSARLVDTQYF
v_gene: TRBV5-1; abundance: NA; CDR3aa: CASSWTGSNTEAFF
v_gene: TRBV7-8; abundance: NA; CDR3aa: CASSTLAGSGELFF